Presented here are 24 T cell receptor beta chains from one specimen sequenced in a study of T cells after yellow fever vaccination. Each CDR3 protein gets one entry after TCRdb re-called the 5' RACE reads with MiXCR. The table has some 670,000 distinct CDR3 sequences, 9% to 15% seen once. The specimen was PBMCs, collected on the day of the yellow fever booster vaccination. These receptors were collected from a man between 25 and 39 years old who received the YFV17D yellow fever vaccine.

Details on this clonotype: This could be a read error, since a much larger clone is one nucleotide away. The chain joins TRBV20-1 to TRBJ1-1; no clear D gene. Germline CDR1 reads DFQATT; CDR2 reads SNEGSKA (reference sequence). This CDR3 has 16 amino acids. With 0 bases removed from V and 10 bases from J, the gap between germline ends came to 24 bases. The CDR3 sequence is CSAREEPAGYRLAAFF. In nucleotides, the CDR3 is TGCAGTGCTAGAGAGGAGCCAGCCGGTTACCGCCTCGCAGCTTTCTTT.

In nucleotides, the CDR3 is TGCAGTGCTATCGAACGGAAGACCCAGTACTTC. This sequence encodes CSAIERKTQYF. J is TRBJ2-5 and V is TRBV20-1; D uncertain. Trimming removed 4 bases from V and 6 bases from J, with 9 bases in between. The germline V gene has CDR1 DFQATT and CDR2 SNEGSKA (reference sequence). CDR3 length: 11 amino acids.

This clonotype was detected only a few times. The chain employs TRBV20-1 and TRBJ2-7; the D gene is possibly TRBD2 (6 bases). Germline-derived CDR1 and CDR2 are DFQATT and SNEGSKA (reference sequence). V was shortened by 5 bases and J by 2 bases, with 13 bases between the two germline ends. The CDR3 spans 13 residues. CDR3 sequence reads: CSAPPPGAYEQYF. In DNA, the CDR3 is TGCAGTGCTCCCCCCCCGGGGGCCTACGAGCAGTACTTC.

The chain combines TRBV27 with TRBJ1-2; D remains unclear. The CDR3 consists of 15 residues. The germline CDR1 and CDR2 sequences are MNHEY and SMNVEV (reference sequence). V was shortened by 0 bases and J by 0 bases, with 8 bases between the two germline ends. The CDR3 sequence is CASSLSPNANYGYTF. CDR3 nucleotide sequence: TGTGCCAGCAGTTTATCTCCAAATGCTAACTATGGCTACACCTTC.

The chain couples TRBV20-1 to TRBJ2-7; 11 bases map to TRBD2. The length of the CDR3 is 13 residues. The J segment lost 2 bases and the V segment lost 4 bases, leaving 1 base of the junction unmatched. The germline gives CDR1 DFQATT, CDR2 SNEGSKA (reference sequence). As DNA, the CDR3 is TGCAGTGCTATAGCGGGGGGGGCCTACGAGCAGTACTTC. Translating it yields CSAIAGGAYEQYF.

This clonotype was detected a few times. The chain recombines TRBV15 with TRBJ2-5, with D perhaps TRBD1 or TRBD2 (5 bases each). The CDR3 extends over 16 amino acids. CDR1 LNHNV and CDR2 YYDKDF come from the germline V gene (reference sequence). The V end was cut by 1 base, the J end by 1 base, with 13 bases between. In DNA form, the CDR3 reads TGTGCCACCAGCAGAGTACCCGGGACGGCCCAAGAGACCCAGTACTTC. Amino acid sequence: CATSRVPGTAQETQYF.

Only a few counts were recorded for this clonotype. J is TRBJ2-1 and V is TRBV19, with TRBD2 as a possible D gene (5 bases). CDR1 and CDR2 (germline): LNHDA, SQIVND (reference sequence). The CDR3 runs to 13 residues. The V end was cut by 3 bases, the J end by 10 bases, with 13 bases between. CDR3 sequence: CASSMIEGLEQFF. CDR3 DNA: TGTGCCAGTAGTATGATAGAGGGCTTGGAGCAGTTCTTC.

The chain recombines TRBV7-2 with TRBJ2-6; TRBD2 agrees at 11 bases. The junction had 4 bases not matched to a gene; V was cut back by 5 bases and J by 4 bases. Germline CDR1 is SGHTA and CDR2 is FQGNSA. The CDR3 runs to 16 residues. CDR3 bases: TGTGCCAGCAGCCTACTAGCGGGAGCCGGGGCCAACGTCCTGACTTTC. It translates to CASSLLAGAGANVLTF.

The gene calls are TRBV20-1 and TRBJ2-5; D uncertain. Germline assignment: CDR1 DFQATT and CDR2 SNEGSKA (reference sequence). Trimming shortened V by 6 bases and J by 3 bases, and 14 bases separated the two germline ends. The CDR3 length is 13 residues. The CDR3 coding sequence is TGCAGTGCCGACCGACCTAGGGAAGAGACCCAGTACTTC. It yields the protein CSADRPREETQYF.

This clonotype occurred a few times. The V and J genes are TRBV25-1 and TRBJ2-3; no clear D gene. The length of the CDR3 is 14 residues. Germline loops: CDR1 MGHDK, CDR2 SYGVNS. Between the trimmed V and J ends, which lost 6 bases and 0 bases, there was a span of 10 bases. The CDR3 reads CASSTLLSTDTQYF. In nucleotides, the CDR3 is TGTGCCAGCAGCACTCTTTTGAGCACAGATACGCAGTATTTT.

The rearrangement uses TRBV5-1 and TRBJ2-5, with 7 bases lining up with TRBD2. Per the germline V gene, CDR1 is SGHRS and CDR2 is YFSETQ. The CDR3 extends over 16 amino acids. The V segment lost 4 bases and the J segment 7 bases; nucleotides outside the gene matches: 16. The CDR3 DNA follows: TGCGCCAGCAGCCTACAAGAAGTTAGCGGGCGTGGGACCCAGTACTTC. Protein: CASSLQEVSGRGTQYF.

The rearrangement uses TRBV4-3 and TRBJ2-1, with unresolved D. V lost 2 bases to trimming and J lost 8 bases, with 10 bases between them. This CDR3 has 13 amino acids. Per the germline V gene, CDR1 is LGHNA and CDR2 is YSLEER. DNA for the CDR3: TGCGCCAGCAGCCAAAGAGTTGGGGATGAGCAGTTCTTC. It translates to CASSQRVGDEQFF.

This clonotype appeared a few times. The chain couples TRBV12-3 or TRBV12-4 to TRBJ2-7; TRBD1 matches at 9 bases. CDR3 size: 13 residues. J lost 5 bases, V lost 4 bases, and 3 bases had no gene match. CDR3 sequence reads: CASSSTGGDEQYF. In nucleotides, the CDR3 is TGTGCCAGCAGTTCGACAGGGGGTGACGAGCAGTACTTC.

This clonotype has just a few counts. The V and J genes are TRBV3-1 and TRBJ1-3; D not resolved. The V end was cut by 1 base, the J end by 0 bases, with 7 bases between. In germline, CDR1 is LGHDT, CDR2 YNNKEL (reference sequence). This CDR3 region has 15 residues. The CDR3: CASSQGAASGNTIYF. The CDR3, as DNA: TGTGCCAGCAGCCAAGGGGCAGCCTCTGGAAACACCATATATTTT.

The chain is built from TRBV5-4 and TRBJ2-7; D gene unclear. The CDR3 sequence is 15 residues long. V was cut by 0 bases and J by 6 bases, with 16 bases left in between. The germline V gene encodes CDR1 SGHNT and CDR2 YYREEE (reference sequence). The CDR3 protein is CASSLGGIGASEQYF. The CDR3 coding sequence is TGTGCCAGCAGCTTGGGAGGAATTGGAGCTAGCGAGCAGTACTTC.

This clonotype was seen a few times. The V call is TRBV20-1, the J call TRBJ2-5, with 10 positions matching TRBD1. CDR3 length: 13 residues. Germline V gene sequence: CDR1 DFQATT, CDR2 SNEGSKA (reference sequence). The junction had 4 bases not matched to a gene; V was cut back by 5 bases and J by 4 bases. CDR3 coding DNA: TGCAGTGCTCGACAGGGGGCTATAGAGACCCAGTACTTC. Translation: CSARQGAIETQYF.

In its sample, this clonotype was seen many times. V is TRBV20-1 and J is TRBJ2-7, with 8 bases identical to TRBD2. In germline, CDR1 is DFQATT, CDR2 SNEGSKA (reference sequence). The V gene end was trimmed by 3 bases and the J gene end by 7 bases; junction bases not matched to a gene: 2. This CDR3 contains 11 residues. CDR3 region: CSASGRGEQYF. CDR3 sequence (DNA): TGCAGTGCTAGCGGGAGGGGTGAGCAGTACTTC.

The V gene is TRBV3-1, the J gene TRBJ2-6; unclear D gene. Looked up from germline, CDR1 is LGHDT and CDR2 is YNNKEL (reference sequence). V lost 1 base to trimming and J lost 3 bases, with 10 bases between them. The CDR3 has 16 residues. In DNA form, the CDR3 reads TGTGCCAGCAGCCAAGGATGGACGGTTGGGGCCAACGTCCTGACTTTC. Protein sequence: CASSQGWTVGANVLTF. The whole variable domain, remainder taken from reference TRBV3-1 and TRBJ2-6, is DTAVSQTPKYLVTQMGNDKSIKCEQNLGHDTMYWYKQDSKKFLKIMFSYNNKELIINETVPNRFSPKSPDKAHLNLHINSLELGDSAVYFCASSQGWTVGANVLTFGAGSRLTVL.

This chain joins TRBV6-2 or TRBV6-3 and TRBJ1-1; 9 nucleotides match TRBD1. CDR1 MNHEY and CDR2 SVGEGT come from the germline V gene. The V segment lost 6 bases and the J segment 5 bases; nucleotides outside the gene matches: 10. The CDR3 runs 15 residues. CDR3 residues: CASSDPGTGWTEAFF. DNA for the CDR3: TGTGCCAGCAGCGACCCCGGGACAGGGTGGACTGAAGCTTTCTTT.

This clonotype was detected only a few times. V is TRBV6-1 and J is TRBJ2-1, with TRBD2 matching 7 bases. The trim removed 7 bases at V and 5 bases at J, leaving 5 bases unmatched. CDR1 and CDR2 from the germline V gene are MNHNS and SASEGT. The CDR3 has 13 residues. The CDR3 protein is CASMGRVNNEQFF. CDR3 DNA sequence: TGTGCCAGCATGGGGAGGGTTAACAATGAGCAGTTCTTC.

This clonotype was recorded once. Being one base from a much bigger clone, this may be a read error. This chain links TRBV5-4 with TRBJ2-3, with unresolved D. This CDR3 region has 12 residues. Germline assignment: CDR1 SGHNT and CDR2 YYREEE (reference sequence). V dropped 4 bases and J dropped 2 bases, with 5 bases sitting between them. Here the CDR3 DNA reads TGTGCCAGCAGCACGACCACAGATACGCAGTATTTT. It yields the protein CASSTTTDTQYF. Variable domain in full (rest from reference TRBV5-4 and TRBJ2-3): ETGVTQSPTHLIKTRGQQVTLRCSSQSGHNTVSWYQQALGQGPQFIFQYYREEENGRGNFPPRFSGLQFPNYSSELNVNALELDDSALYLCASSTTTDTQYFGPGTRLTVL.

This clonotype was observed many times. V gene TRBV7-7 combines with J gene TRBJ2-2; TRBD1 agrees at 8 bases. Germline values: CDR1 SSHAT, CDR2 FNYEAQ (reference sequence). The V gene end was trimmed by 1 base and the J gene end by 3 bases; junction bases not matched to a gene: 4. The CDR3 loop spans 16 amino acids. This CDR3 reads CASSLGQGRDTGELFF. CDR3 sequence (DNA): TGTGCCAGCAGCTTAGGACAGGGGCGGGACACCGGGGAGCTGTTTTTT.

CDR3 coding DNA: TGCGCCAGCAGCATTGGACTAGCGGGAGCGGCCTACAATGAGCAGTTCTTC. Protein sequence: CASSIGLAGAAYNEQFF. The chain has TRBV5-1 and TRBJ2-1, with TRBD2 identical over 13 bases. The germline V gene has CDR1 SGHRS and CDR2 YFSETQ. CDR3 size: 17 residues. J lost 2 bases, V lost 4 bases, and 6 bases had no gene match. Together with reference TRBV5-1 and TRBJ2-1, the CDR3 gives the full variable domain: KAGVTQTPRYLIKTRGQQVTLSCSPISGHRSVSWYQQTPGQGLQFLFEYFSETQRNKGNFPGRFSGRQFSNSRSEMNVSTLELGDSALYLCASSIGLAGAAYNEQFFGPGTRLTVL.

This clonotype was recorded many times. This sequence joins TRBV6-5 and TRBJ2-7, with D perhaps TRBD1 or TRBD2 (5 bases each). V was clipped by 4 bases and J by 0 bases, with 10 bases between them. This CDR3 region has 14 residues. The germline V gene encodes CDR1 MNHEY and CDR2 SVGAGI. CDR3 in DNA: TGTGCCAGCAGTTTGATTGGGGGCTCCTACGAGCAGTACTTC. Translated, it gives CASSLIGGSYEQYF.